The present T cell receptor beta chain was sequenced within a study of blood T cell repertoires in COVID-19. The wider study: From T cells, B-cell-depleted T cells, or PBMCs came the material, which was cDNA or gDNA.

The count of this clone is one. Germline CDR1 is MNHNS and CDR2 is SASEGT. The V and J ends lost 1 base and 4 bases respectively, with 10 bases between them. This CDR3 is built from 14 residues. Original data processing: Amplified reference gene primers provided the basis for estimating nucleated cell counts. This table comes from immunoSEQ multiplex PCR, and its TCRdb copy is limited to in-frame clones, with some not included. V and J calls and clone size are given by that table; D and trimming were obtained from the DNA. Counted here are some 260,000 clones, approximately 88% occurring once; the ten biggest clones make up 5% to 6.5%.

The chain combines TRBV6-1 with TRBJ1-1; maybe TRBD1 (5 bases). The TCR sequence derives from a woman in her 30s with COVID-19, enrolled during active disease. The sequenced material came from peripheral blood. CDR3 in amino acids: CASSEGRAPTEAFF. The CDR3 DNA follows: TGTGCCAGCAGTGAAGGCAGGGCGCCCACTGAAGCTTTCTTT.